The clone carrying this TCR beta chain was counted at least ten times. Its antigen is unknown. These data belong to a study of breast tumors, draining lymph nodes, adjacent tissues. The lymph nodes were axillary draining lymph nodes from breast cancer patients. Per the germline V gene, CDR1 is KGHDR and CDR2 is SFDVKD. The J segment lost 0 bases and the V segment lost 6 bases, leaving 4 bases of the junction unmatched. There are 15 residues in the CDR3. TCRdb itself ran the multiplex PCR reads through MiXCR, one entry per CDR3 protein. The table has roughly 130,000 distinct CDR3 sequences, nearly 20% seen once. Study observations and caveats: Tumor TCR diversity was below lymph nodes but above nontumor tissue.

This receptor was obtained from a female donor with breast cancer. Some clones in this sample may be carry-over from other donors' samples. The sequenced sample consisted of axillary lymph node tissue. J is TRBJ2-1 and V is TRBV24-1; 7 bases agree with TRBD2. The CDR3 DNA is TGTGCCACCAGTACCCCGGGGGGCTCCTACAATGAGCAGTTCTTC. Its protein is CATSTPGGSYNEQFF.